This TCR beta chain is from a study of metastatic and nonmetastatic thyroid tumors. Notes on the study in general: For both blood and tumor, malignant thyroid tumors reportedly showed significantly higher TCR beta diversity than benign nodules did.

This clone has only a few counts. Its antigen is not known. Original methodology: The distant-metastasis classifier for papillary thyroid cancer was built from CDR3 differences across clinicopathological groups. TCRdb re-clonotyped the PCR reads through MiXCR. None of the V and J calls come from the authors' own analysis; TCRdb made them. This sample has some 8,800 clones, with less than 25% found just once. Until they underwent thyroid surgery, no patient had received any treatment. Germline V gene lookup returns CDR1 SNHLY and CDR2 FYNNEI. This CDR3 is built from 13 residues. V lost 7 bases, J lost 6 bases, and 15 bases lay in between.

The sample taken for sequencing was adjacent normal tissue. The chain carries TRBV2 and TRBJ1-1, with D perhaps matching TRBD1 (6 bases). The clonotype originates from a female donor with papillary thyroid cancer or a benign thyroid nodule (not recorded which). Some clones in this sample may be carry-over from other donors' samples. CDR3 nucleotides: TGTGCCAGCATATTAAGGGGGGGGGCTGAAGCTTTCTTT. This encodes CASILRGGAEAFF.